This TCR beta chain is from a study of Graves' ophthalmopathy and Graves' hyperthyroidism. Study overall: The authors collected peripheral blood at initial diagnosis, before any treatment. General study findings and limits: Appearing in blood as well were most expanded thyroid clonotypes above 0.001 frequency.

With regard to this clonotype: Antigen unknown.

Germline-derived CDR1 and CDR2 are SGHTA and FQGTGA. With 5 bases removed from V and 3 bases from J, the gap between germline ends came to 14 bases. The CDR3 has 14 amino acids. Other autoimmune diseases, uncontrolled infections, pregnancy or lactation ruled patients out of participation. The authors isolated PBMCs from 9.5 to 10 ml of fresh peripheral blood. The study amplified TCR beta CDR3 regions using RNA transcripts. The first-round RT-PCR employed HTBI primers together with the Qiagen OneStep RT-PCR kit. A multiplex PCR was then performed as the second round. TCRdb itself ran the multiplex PCR reads through MiXCR, one entry per CDR3 protein. The data contain 150,000 to 200,000 distinct CDR3 sequences, 35% to 45% of them singletons.

Sequenced: peripheral blood. The chain has TRBV7-3 and TRBJ2-7; D is perhaps TRBD1 (6 bases). This TCR was recovered from a man aged 25-45 years with Graves' ophthalmopathy. The CDR3 DNA follows: TGTGCCAGCAGCCCGACAGGAAAAGTCTACGAGCAGTACTTC. It specifies CASSPTGKVYEQYF.